Reported below is one TCR beta chain. Its specificity is unknown. Measured with immunoSEQ multiplex PCR; TCRdb has only the in-frame clones, and not every one. The data hold tens of thousands of clones, with around three quarters observed a single time. CDR3 length: 15 amino acids. Germline values: CDR1 MRHNA, CDR2 SNTAGT. The ends lost 4 bases at V and 1 base at J; junction bases unmatched: 5. This sample is part of a study of PD-1 blockade in classical Hodgkin lymphoma. Across the study: The study gave patients nivolumab 3 mg/kg intravenously every 2 weeks. Whole-study findings and limits: A significant rise in TCR diversity by C4D1 was seen for CD4+ but not CD8+ cells.

Time point given: cycle 4 day 1 (C4D1), after more than five weeks of nivolumab. All patients experienced relapse after autologous stem cell transplantation, and brentuximab vedotin exposure was variable. This material consisted of peripheral blood mononuclear cells (PBMCs), taken before the fourth cycle of nivolumab. The TCR comes from a human donor with classical Hodgkin lymphoma. The chain employs TRBV6-4 and TRBJ2-3; 7 bases line up with TRBD2. CDR3 sequence reads: CASSGSAGGTDTQYF. CDR3 sequence (DNA): TGTGCCAGCAGTGGCTCGGCGGGAGGCACAGATACGCAGTATTTT.